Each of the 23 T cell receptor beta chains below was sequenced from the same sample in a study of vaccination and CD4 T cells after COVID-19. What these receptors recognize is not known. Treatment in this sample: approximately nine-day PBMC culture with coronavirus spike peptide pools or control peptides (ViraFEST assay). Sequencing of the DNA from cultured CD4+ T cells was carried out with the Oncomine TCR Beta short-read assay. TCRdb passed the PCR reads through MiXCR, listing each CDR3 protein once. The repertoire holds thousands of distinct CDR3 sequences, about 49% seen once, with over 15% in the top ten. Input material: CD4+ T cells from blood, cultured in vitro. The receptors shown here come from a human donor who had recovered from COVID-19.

The CDR3: CASSQVGGREQFF. The DNA for the CDR3 is TGCGCCAGCAGCCAAGTGGGCGGGCGGGAGCAGTTCTTC. The chain carries TRBV4-3 and TRBJ2-1; the D gene is possibly TRBD2 (5 bases). V gave up 1 base and J gave up 10 bases, with 11 bases separating them. The CDR3 loop spans 13 amino acids. Germline lookup yields CDR1 LGHNA and CDR2 YSLEER.

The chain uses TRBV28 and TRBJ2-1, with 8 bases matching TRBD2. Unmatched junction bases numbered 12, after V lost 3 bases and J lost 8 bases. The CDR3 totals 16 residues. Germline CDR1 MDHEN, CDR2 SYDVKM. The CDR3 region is CASSFRGLGISDEQFF. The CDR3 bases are TGTGCCAGCAGTTTCCGGGGACTAGGTATAAGCGATGAGCAGTTCTTC.

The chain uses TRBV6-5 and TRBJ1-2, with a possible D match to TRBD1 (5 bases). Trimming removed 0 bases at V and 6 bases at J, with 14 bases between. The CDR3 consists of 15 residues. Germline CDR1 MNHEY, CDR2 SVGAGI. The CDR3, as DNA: TGTGCCAGCAGTTACTCGTGGGGGGGGAGTGATGGCTACACCTTC. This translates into CASSYSWGGSDGYTF.

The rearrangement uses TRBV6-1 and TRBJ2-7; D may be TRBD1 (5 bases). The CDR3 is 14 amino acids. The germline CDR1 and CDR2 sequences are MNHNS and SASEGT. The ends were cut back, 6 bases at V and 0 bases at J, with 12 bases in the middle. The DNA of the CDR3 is TGTGCCAGCAGCCCCAGGGCCAGCTCCTACGAGCAGTACTTC. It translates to CASSPRASSYEQYF.

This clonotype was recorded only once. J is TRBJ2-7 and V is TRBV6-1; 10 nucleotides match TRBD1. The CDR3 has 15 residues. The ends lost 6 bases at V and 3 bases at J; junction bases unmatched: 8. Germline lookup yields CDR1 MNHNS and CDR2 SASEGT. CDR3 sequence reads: CASSTGQGLLYEQYF. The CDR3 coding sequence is TGTGCCAGCAGCACGGGACAGGGGCTCCTCTACGAGCAGTACTTC.

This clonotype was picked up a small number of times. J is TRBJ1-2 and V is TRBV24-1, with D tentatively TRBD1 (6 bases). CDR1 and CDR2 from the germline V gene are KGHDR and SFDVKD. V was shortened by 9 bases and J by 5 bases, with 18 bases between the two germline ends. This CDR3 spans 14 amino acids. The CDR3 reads CATADGGLGYGYTF. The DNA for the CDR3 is TGTGCCACCGCTGACGGGGGGCTAGGGTATGGCTACACCTTC.

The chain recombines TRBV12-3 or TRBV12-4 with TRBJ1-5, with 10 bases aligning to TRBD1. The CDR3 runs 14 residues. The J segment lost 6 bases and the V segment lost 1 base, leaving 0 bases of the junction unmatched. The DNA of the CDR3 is TGTGCCAGCAGTTTAGGGGACAGGGGTCAGCCCCAGCATTTT. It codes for CASSLGDRGQPQHF.

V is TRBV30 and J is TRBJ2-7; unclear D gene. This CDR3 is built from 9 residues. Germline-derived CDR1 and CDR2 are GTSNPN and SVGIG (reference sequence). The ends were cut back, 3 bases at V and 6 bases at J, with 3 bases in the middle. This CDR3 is CAWRGEQYF. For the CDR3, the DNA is TGTGCCTGGAGGGGCGAGCAGTACTTC.

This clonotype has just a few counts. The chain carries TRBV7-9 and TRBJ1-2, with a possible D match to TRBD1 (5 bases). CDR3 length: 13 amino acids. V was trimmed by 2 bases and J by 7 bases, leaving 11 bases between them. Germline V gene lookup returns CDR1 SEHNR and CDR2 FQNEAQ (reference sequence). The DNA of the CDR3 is TGTGCCAGCAGCTTATCGGAAAGGGGTGGCTACACCTTC. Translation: CASSLSERGGYTF.

The CDR3 DNA reads as TGTGCCAGCAGTCGAGGTCATCAGGGAGGCTACACCTTC. It encodes CASSRGHQGGYTF. The genes are TRBV6-1 and TRBJ1-2; tentatively, D is TRBD1 (5 bases). V lost 5 bases to trimming and J lost 8 bases, with 15 bases between them. The CDR3 has 13 residues. CDR1 and CDR2 (germline): MNHNS, SASEGT.

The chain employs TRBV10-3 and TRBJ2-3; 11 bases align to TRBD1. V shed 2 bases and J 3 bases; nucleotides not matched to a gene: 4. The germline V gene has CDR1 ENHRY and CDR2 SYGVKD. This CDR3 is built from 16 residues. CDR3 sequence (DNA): TGTGCCATCAGTGAGCCCGGACAGGGGGCAACAGATACGCAGTATTTT. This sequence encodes CAISEPGQGATDTQYF.

The DNA for the CDR3 is TGTGCCAGCTCACCTAGCGCTACCTTGGGGGAGACCCAGTACTTC. Protein product: CASSPSATLGETQYF. This rearrangement joins TRBV18 to TRBJ2-5; a possible D gene is TRBD2 (5 bases). Trimming shortened V by 3 bases and J by 5 bases, and 16 bases separated the two germline ends. The CDR3 covers 15 residues. Germline CDR1 is KGHSH and CDR2 is LQKENI.

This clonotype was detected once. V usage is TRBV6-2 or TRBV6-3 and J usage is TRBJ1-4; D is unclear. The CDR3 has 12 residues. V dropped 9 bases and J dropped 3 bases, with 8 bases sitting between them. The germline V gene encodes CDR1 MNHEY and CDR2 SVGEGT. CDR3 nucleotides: TGTGCCAGTCGGATCTCTAATGAAAAACTGTTTTTT. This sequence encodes CASRISNEKLFF.

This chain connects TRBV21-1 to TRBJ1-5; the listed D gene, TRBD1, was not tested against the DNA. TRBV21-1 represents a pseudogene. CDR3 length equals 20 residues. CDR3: CASSKCPHRTRAYSNQPQHF. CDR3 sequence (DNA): TGTGCCAGCAGCAAATGCCCCCATCGGACAAGGGCGTATAGCAATCAGCCCCAGCATTTT.

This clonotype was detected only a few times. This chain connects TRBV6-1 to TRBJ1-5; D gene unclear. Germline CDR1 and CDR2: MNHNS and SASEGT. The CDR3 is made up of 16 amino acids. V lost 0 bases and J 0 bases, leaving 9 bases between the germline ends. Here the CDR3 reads CASSEARRYSNQPQHF. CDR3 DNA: TGTGCCAGCAGTGAAGCGAGGAGATATAGCAATCAGCCCCAGCATTTT.

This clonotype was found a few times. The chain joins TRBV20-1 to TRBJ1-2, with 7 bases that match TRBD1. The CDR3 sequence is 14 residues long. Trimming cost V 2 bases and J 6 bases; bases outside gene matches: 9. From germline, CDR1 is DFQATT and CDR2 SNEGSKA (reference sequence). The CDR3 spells CSARYSTGFDGYTF. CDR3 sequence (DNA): TGCAGTGCTAGATACTCGACAGGGTTTGATGGCTACACCTTC.

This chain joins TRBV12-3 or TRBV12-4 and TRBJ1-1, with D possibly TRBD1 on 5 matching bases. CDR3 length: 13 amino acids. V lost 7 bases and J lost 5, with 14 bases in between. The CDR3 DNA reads TGTGCCAGCACTCTCCTCCGGGGGACTGAAGCTTTCTTT. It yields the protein CASTLLRGTEAFF.

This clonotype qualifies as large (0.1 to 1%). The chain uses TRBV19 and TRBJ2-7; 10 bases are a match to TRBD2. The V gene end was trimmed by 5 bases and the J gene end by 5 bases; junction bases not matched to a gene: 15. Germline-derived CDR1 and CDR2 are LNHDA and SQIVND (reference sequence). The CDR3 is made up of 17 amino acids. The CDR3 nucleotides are TGTGCCAGTAGTCCAGGAGGAGCGGGAGGGCCGGGAGACGAGCAGTACTTC. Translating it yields CASSPGGAGGPGDEQYF.

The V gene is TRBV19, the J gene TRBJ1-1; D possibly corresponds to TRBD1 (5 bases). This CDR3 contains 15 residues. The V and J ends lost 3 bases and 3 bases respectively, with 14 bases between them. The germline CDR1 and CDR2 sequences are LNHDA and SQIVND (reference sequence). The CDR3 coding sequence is TGTGCCAGTAGTATCAGCGCCAGGGTTGACACTGAAGCTTTCTTT. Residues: CASSISARVDTEAFF.

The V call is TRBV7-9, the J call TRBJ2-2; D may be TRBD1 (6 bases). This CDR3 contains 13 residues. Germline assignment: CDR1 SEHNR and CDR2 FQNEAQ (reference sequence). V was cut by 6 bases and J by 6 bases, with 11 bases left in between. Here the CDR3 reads CASRQTGSGELFF. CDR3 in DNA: TGTGCCAGCAGACAAACAGGGTCCGGGGAGCTGTTTTTT.

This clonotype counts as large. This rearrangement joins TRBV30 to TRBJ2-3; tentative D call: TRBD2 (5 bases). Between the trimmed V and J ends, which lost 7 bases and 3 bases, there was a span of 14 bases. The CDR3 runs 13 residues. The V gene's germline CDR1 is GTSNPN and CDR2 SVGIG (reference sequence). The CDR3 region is CASRAVTTDTQYF. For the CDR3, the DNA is TGTGCCTCGAGGGCTGTTACTACAGATACGCAGTATTTT.

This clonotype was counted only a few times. The CDR3 sequence: CASSSPGTGTNTEAFF. In DNA form, the CDR3 reads TGTGCCAGCAGCAGTCCCGGGACAGGAACAAACACTGAAGCTTTCTTT. The chain joins TRBV6-1 to TRBJ1-1; TRBD1 matches at 8 bases. The CDR3 consists of 16 residues. From germline, CDR1 is MNHNS and CDR2 SASEGT. J lost 2 bases, V lost 6 bases, and 11 bases had no gene match.

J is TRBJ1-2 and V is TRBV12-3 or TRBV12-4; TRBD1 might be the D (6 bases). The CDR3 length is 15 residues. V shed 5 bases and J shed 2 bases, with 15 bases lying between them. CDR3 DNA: TGTGCCAGCAGTCAGGGGCCAGGCCTAAACTATGGCTACACCTTC. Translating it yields CASSQGPGLNYGYTF.